This T cell receptor beta chain is drawn from a study of beta chain features in type 1 diabetes. The CDR3 has 16 residues. V was pared by 5 bases and J by 2 bases, with 7 bases of the junction left unmatched. Looked up from germline, CDR1 is SNHLY and CDR2 is FYNNEI. Study findings and constraints: TCRB CDR3 length was moderately but significantly reduced in all four CD4+ subsets of Type 1 diabetes patients.

This clone occurred a few times. Its target is not known. Sequencing targeted expressed TCRB transcripts, as all isolated RNA had been reverse transcribed. Measured with immunoSEQ multiplex PCR; TCRdb has only the in-frame clones, and not every one. The data contain 100,000 to 150,000 clones, roughly 17% of them seen just once; the ten biggest clones take up around 2.5%. The sample was central memory CD4+ T cells from blood. The receptor was derived from a man between 18 and 35 years old with type 1 diabetes. The genes are TRBV2 and TRBJ2-3; TRBD2 aligns across 10 bases. The CDR3 spells CASSLQRGGITDTQYF. Written as DNA, the CDR3 is TGTGCCAGCAGTCTACAGCGGGGGGGAATCACAGATACGCAGTATTTT.